This record covers a single T cell receptor (beta chain). Its antigen is unknown. The protocol was immunoSEQ multiplex PCR, while the TCRdb copy is restricted to in-frame clones and leaves out a portion. Among about 180,000 clones, 85% to 90% were seen once, and the ten largest hold approximately 7.7%. The data belong to a study of T cell responses to AZD1222 COVID-19 vaccine. The CDR3 runs to 14 residues. The J segment lost 5 bases and the V segment lost 3 bases, leaving 9 bases of the junction unmatched. The germline V gene encodes CDR1 GTSNPN and CDR2 SVGIG (reference sequence). Notes on the study in general: Compared with day 0, the breadth and depth of the Spike-specific TCR repertoire rose significantly after two doses of AZD1222. The number of AZD1222 recipients seropositive at baseline was only six.

This TCR was sampled from an adult in good health. The material sequenced was peripheral blood, taken on day 0 of AZD1222 vaccination. This rearrangement joins TRBV30 to TRBJ1-2; TRBD1 agrees at 7 bases. Here the CDR3 DNA reads TGTGCCTGGAGCTCAGGGGGGGGCCTATATGGCTACACCTTC. This translates into CAWSSGGGLYGYTF.